This T cell receptor (beta chain) was captured in a study of T cells in Graves' hyperthyroidism and ophthalmopathy. Template material for amplifying TCR beta CDR3 regions consisted of RNA transcripts. HTBI primers were the set used in a first-round RT-PCR of the TCR CDR3. TCRdb re-derived calls from the multiplex PCR reads in MiXCR, one entry per CDR3 protein. Of 450,000 to 700,000 distinct CDR3 sequences listed, about half were seen once; the top ten hold about 7.8%. Graves' hyperthyroidism qualified as stable when ophthalmopathy did not progress within 18 months. Patients between 18 and 65 years old had hyperthyroidism, newly diagnosed and lasting under 2 months. Both ends counted, the CDR3 spans 13 residues. Germline V gene data show CDR1 as SGDLS and CDR2 as YYNGEE. Turning to this clonotype: The CDR3 does not end in the conserved phenylalanine or tryptophan, so this is likely a read error. The limits of the CDR3 on the DNA are not certain, so only TCRdb's listed CDR3 is given.

The sequence came from a woman aged 18 to 35 with Graves' hyperthyroidism. The sample consisted of peripheral blood or thyroid tissue (not recorded which). This rearrangement joins TRBV9 to TRBJ1-3; the D call of TRBD1 is as the table states it, not checked on the DNA. This CDR3 reads CASSRGWGWDSSL.